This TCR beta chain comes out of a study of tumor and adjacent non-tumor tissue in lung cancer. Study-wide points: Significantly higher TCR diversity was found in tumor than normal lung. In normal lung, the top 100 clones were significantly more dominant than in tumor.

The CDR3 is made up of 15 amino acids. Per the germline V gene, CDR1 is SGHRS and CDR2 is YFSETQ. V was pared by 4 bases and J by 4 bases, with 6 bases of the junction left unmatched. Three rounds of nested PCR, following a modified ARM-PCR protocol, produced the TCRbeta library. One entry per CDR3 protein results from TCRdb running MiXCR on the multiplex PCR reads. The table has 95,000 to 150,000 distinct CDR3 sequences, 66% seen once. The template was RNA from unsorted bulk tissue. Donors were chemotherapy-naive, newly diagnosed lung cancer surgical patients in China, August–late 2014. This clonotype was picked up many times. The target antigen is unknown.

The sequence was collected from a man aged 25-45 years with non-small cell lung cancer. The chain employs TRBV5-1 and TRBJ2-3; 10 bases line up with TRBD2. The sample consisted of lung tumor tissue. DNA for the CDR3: TGCGCCAGCAGCCTAGCGGGGGCGAGGGCAGATACGCAGTATTTT. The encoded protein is CASSLAGARADTQYF.